Below, one T cell receptor (beta chain) is given with its context. The sample comes from a study of blood T cell repertoires in COVID-19. At the level of the study: COVID-19 samples, acute and convalescent, were from the United States, Italy and Spain. T cells, B-cell-depleted T cells, or PBMCs supplied cDNA or gDNA.

This CDR3 contains 15 residues. The V segment lost 2 bases and the J segment 3 bases; nucleotides outside the gene matches: 4. Germline CDR1 is SGHDN and CDR2 is FVKESK. It was during active infection that Seattle patients were enrolled and then longitudinally followed. Authors' methods: Amplification of reference gene primers provided the estimated nucleated cell counts. Profiling relied on immunoSEQ multiplex PCR, and the TCRdb table lists in-frame clones only, not all of them. That table is the source of V, J and clone size, and D and trimming were worked out from the DNA. This sample carries 250,000 to 300,000 clones, about 90% of them seen once, and the ten largest clones take approximately 10%.

The specimen was peripheral blood. V is TRBV14 and J is TRBJ2-7, with 10 bases that match TRBD2. The receptor was isolated from a woman between 25 and 40 years old with COVID-19, enrolled during active disease. Here the CDR3 reads CASSQRLAGFYEQYF. The CDR3 DNA reads TGTGCCAGCAGCCAAAGACTAGCGGGTTTCTACGAGCAGTACTTC.